Following are 27 T cell receptor beta chains from one sample sequenced in a study of OX40 agonist ivuxolimab in advanced cancers. The protocol was immunoSEQ multiplex PCR, while the TCRdb copy is restricted to in-frame clones and leaves out a portion. The sample has about 80,000 clones; about 90% are singletons. The starting material was CD4+ or CD8+ T cells sorted from blood, obtained in a trial of the OX40 agonist ivuxolimab. The receptors here all came from an adult with an advanced solid tumor such as melanoma, head and neck, liver or kidney cancer.

The chain employs TRBV7-3 and TRBJ2-1; no clear D. The V end lost 2 bases, the J end lost 2 bases, and 4 bases lay between the germline ends. CDR1 and CDR2 (germline): SGHTA, FQGTGA. The length of the CDR3 is 13 residues. The CDR3 sequence: CASSLGTYNEQFF. The CDR3 DNA reads as TGTGCCAGCAGCTTAGGGACCTACAATGAGCAGTTCTTC.

The V and J genes are TRBV19 and TRBJ1-2; 9 bases line up with TRBD1. The CDR3 contains 15 residues. The V gene's germline CDR1 is LNHDA and CDR2 SQIVND (reference sequence). With 5 bases clipped from V and 4 bases from J, the junction kept 8 bases outside the gene matches. The CDR3 nucleotides are TGTGCCAGTAGTGATGACAGGGGGGGTATCTATGGCTACACCTTC. The encoded protein is CASSDDRGGIYGYTF.

CDR3 DNA: TGTGCCAGCAGCGCCCCGATTTCGGGCAGGGATCCCTACGAGCAGTACTTC. It encodes CASSAPISGRDPYEQYF. This rearrangement joins TRBV9 to TRBJ2-7; D is possibly TRBD1 (5 bases). V lost 3 bases, J lost 2 bases, and 21 bases lay in between. Per germline, CDR1 SGDLS and CDR2 YYNGEE. The CDR3 is 17 amino acids.

The J gene is TRBJ2-1, the V gene TRBV27; D ambiguous. Trimming took 7 bases from V and 2 from J, leaving 9 bases between them. The CDR3 spans 13 residues. CDR1 and CDR2 (germline): MNHEY, SMNVEV (reference sequence). DNA for the CDR3: TGTGCCAGCACTCAAGGTCCCTACAATGAGCAGTTCTTC. Protein: CASTQGPYNEQFF.

The chain recombines TRBV7-7 with TRBJ1-3; D is possibly TRBD1 (5 bases). V lost 0 bases to trimming and J lost 1 base, with 10 bases between them. This CDR3 has 16 amino acids. Germline loops: CDR1 SSHAT, CDR2 FNYEAQ (reference sequence). The CDR3 bases are TGTGCCAGCAGCTTAGCTGGCCCAGGGTCTGGAAACACCATATATTTT. It translates to CASSLAGPGSGNTIYF.

The chain carries TRBV4-3 and TRBJ2-3, with D possibly matching TRBD2 (7 bases). The V and J ends lost 7 bases and 0 bases respectively, with 17 bases between them. From germline, CDR1 is LGHNA and CDR2 YSLEER. This CDR3 has 16 residues. In DNA, the CDR3 is TGCGCCAGCAAACCTAAAGGGGGGGCTAGCACAGATACGCAGTATTTT. Its translation is CASKPKGGASTDTQYF.

This clone was observed once. V usage is TRBV27 and J usage is TRBJ1-5; D gene uncertain. The CDR3 totals 16 residues. Germline-derived CDR1 and CDR2 are MNHEY and SMNVEV (reference sequence). Trimming left V 0 bases short and J 0 bases short, with 9 bases between. CDR3 region: CASSLSAGDSNQPQHF. CDR3 nucleotides: TGTGCCAGCAGTTTATCAGCCGGGGATAGCAATCAGCCCCAGCATTTT.

The chain uses TRBV9 and TRBJ2-4; TRBD2 matches 12 bases. V was clipped by 3 bases and J by 6 bases; unmatched bases: 10. The germline V gene has CDR1 SGDLS and CDR2 YYNGEE. This CDR3 region has 17 residues. The CDR3 is CASSAHLAGGPGNIQYF. DNA for the CDR3: TGTGCCAGCAGCGCCCATCTAGCGGGGGGGCCCGGAAACATTCAGTACTTC.

The chain is built from TRBV27 and TRBJ2-1, with D tentatively TRBD1 (5 bases). The germline CDR1 and CDR2 sequences are MNHEY and SMNVEV (reference sequence). This CDR3 region has 15 residues. Trimming cost V 5 bases and J 0 bases, with 11 bases left between them. The DNA of the CDR3 is TGTGCCAGCAGTCCCGTAGGGGTCTCCTACAATGAGCAGTTCTTC. Translation gives CASSPVGVSYNEQFF.

The rearrangement links TRBV5-6 to TRBJ2-1; TRBD2 agrees at 8 bases. This CDR3 region has 15 residues. The trim removed 0 bases at V and 8 bases at J, leaving 7 bases unmatched. Germline-derived CDR1 and CDR2 are SGHDT and YYEEEE. In DNA form, the CDR3 reads TGTGCCAGCAGCTTGGTCGGGGGGGCCGGATATGAGCAGTTCTTC. Protein sequence: CASSLVGGAGYEQFF.

The rearrangement uses TRBV5-1 and TRBJ2-1, with TRBD2 matching 7 bases. The CDR3 is made up of 15 amino acids. Germline V gives CDR1 SGHRS, CDR2 YFSETQ. After removal of 0 bases from V and 3 bases from J, the junction contained 3 bases not matched to a gene. CDR3 coding DNA: TGCGCCAGCAGCTTGGGGCTAGCGGACTACAATGAGCAGTTCTTC. This gives the protein CASSLGLADYNEQFF.

This rearrangement joins TRBV30 to TRBJ2-7; no reliable D call. CDR1 is GTSNPN, CDR2 SVGIG, per germline (reference sequence). Trimming left V 1 base short and J 1 base short, with 8 bases between. CDR3 size: 13 residues. The CDR3 DNA reads as TGTGCCTGGAGTGAAGGGCGTTCCTACGAGCAGTACTTC. Translated: CAWSEGRSYEQYF.

This clone was seen a few times. The chain couples TRBV7-2 to TRBJ1-1; perhaps TRBD1 as D (6 bases). Between the trimmed V and J ends, which lost 1 base and 5 bases, there was a span of 8 bases. The CDR3 has 13 amino acids. From germline, CDR1 is SGHTA and CDR2 FQGNSA. CDR3 residues: CASSLGGLTEAFF. DNA of the CDR3: TGTGCCAGCAGCTTAGGGGGGCTAACTGAAGCTTTCTTT.

The chain carries TRBV4-1 and TRBJ1-2; D call uncertain. The CDR3 is made up of 14 amino acids. Germline V lookup: CDR1 MGHRA, CDR2 YSYEKL. Trimming shortened V by 4 bases and J by 4 bases, and 13 bases separated the two germline ends. CDR3: CASSPRAAFYGYTF. The CDR3 DNA reads as TGCGCCAGCAGCCCTCGCGCAGCTTTCTATGGCTACACCTTC.

The chain has TRBV10-3 and TRBJ2-7; D gene ambiguous. The CDR3 is made up of 16 amino acids. Germline V gives CDR1 ENHRY, CDR2 SYGVKD. V lost 6 bases to trimming and J lost 2 bases, with 20 bases between them. CDR3 sequence reads: CAIRSFGSQDPYEQYF. DNA of the CDR3: TGTGCCATCAGAAGCTTTGGGTCCCAGGACCCCTACGAGCAGTACTTC.

The chain links TRBV6-5 to TRBJ2-3; 10 bases line up with TRBD1. The V and J ends lost 5 bases and 4 bases, in that order; junction bases with no gene match: 3. The germline V gene has CDR1 MNHEY and CDR2 SVGAGI. The CDR3 has 14 amino acids. The CDR3 reads CASSDGQGADTQYF. The CDR3 DNA follows: TGTGCCAGCAGTGACGGACAGGGGGCAGATACGCAGTATTTT.

The gene calls are TRBV9 and TRBJ2-1, with 8 bases identical to TRBD2. This CDR3 comprises 12 residues. The germline CDR1 and CDR2 sequences are SGDLS and YYNGEE. The ends lost 3 bases at V and 8 bases at J; junction bases unmatched: 1. Written as DNA, the CDR3 is TGTGCCAGCAGCGCGGGGGGGTATGAGCAGTTCTTC. Amino acids: CASSAGGYEQFF.

The chain uses TRBV6-1 and TRBJ2-7; D call uncertain. The CDR3 extends over 13 amino acids. Germline V lookup: CDR1 MNHNS, CDR2 SASEGT. V shed 6 bases and J shed 3 bases, with 12 bases lying between them. Here the CDR3 DNA reads TGTGCCAGCAGGGACCGAAGTTACTACGAGCAGTACTTC. It is translated as CASRDRSYYEQYF.

There are a few counts of this clone. The same CDR3 arises from other DNA sequences in this sample as well. The chain recombines TRBV7-9 with TRBJ1-6; D is ambiguous. The CDR3 covers 12 residues. Germline CDR1 SEHNR, CDR2 FQNEAQ (reference sequence). The V gene lost 3 bases and the J gene lost 9 bases, with 6 bases spanning the gap. The CDR3 here is CASSLGGSPLHF. The DNA of the CDR3 is TGTGCCAGCAGCTTGGGTGGTTCACCCCTCCACTTT. The full variable domain, in which reference TRBV7-9 and TRBJ1-6 provide the parts outside the CDR3, is DTGVSQNPRHKITKRGQNVTFRCDPISEHNRLYWYRQTLGQGPEFLTYFQNEAQLEKSRLLSDRFSAERPKGSFSTLEIQRTEQGDSAMYLCASSLGGSPLHFGNGTRLTVT.

The chain joins TRBV7-6 to TRBJ2-1, with 8 bases aligning to TRBD2. Germline lookup yields CDR1 SGHVS and CDR2 FNYEAQ. Unmatched junction bases numbered 7, after V lost 1 base and J lost 8 bases. This CDR3 contains 15 residues. Here the CDR3 reads CASSLEAGAGDEQFF. The CDR3 DNA is TGTGCCAGCAGCTTAGAAGCGGGGGCGGGGGATGAGCAGTTCTTC.

The chain has TRBV5-6 and TRBJ1-5; no definite D call. Germline V lookup: CDR1 SGHDT, CDR2 YYEEEE. This CDR3 is 13 amino acids long. Trimming removed 3 bases at V and 12 bases at J, with 16 bases between. The chain's CDR3 is CASSSGPGGNQHF. CDR3 nucleotides: TGTGCCAGCAGCTCTGGGCCCGGAGGGAACCAGCATTTT.

The rearrangement links TRBV13 to TRBJ2-2; 7 bases match TRBD1. CDR3 length: 16 residues. V lost 5 bases to trimming and J lost 6 bases; unmatched junction nucleotides: 12. Per germline, CDR1 PRHDT and CDR2 FYEKMQ (reference sequence). CDR3 sequence reads: CASSDPGQILAGELFF. CDR3 nucleotides: TGTGCCAGCAGCGACCCGGGACAGATTTTGGCCGGGGAGCTGTTTTTT.

At least ten counts were recorded for this clone. The V call is TRBV4-1, the J call TRBJ2-7; no clear D gene. Germline lookup yields CDR1 MGHRA and CDR2 YSYEKL. The V end was cut by 0 bases, the J end by 0 bases, with 15 bases between. The CDR3 covers 17 residues. CDR3 sequence reads: CASSQDVGLEFSYEQYF. CDR3 in DNA: TGCGCCAGCAGCCAAGATGTTGGGCTAGAGTTCTCCTACGAGCAGTACTTC.

The chain combines TRBV7-8 with TRBJ2-7, with 9 bases fitting TRBD1. This CDR3 is built from 15 residues. Germline CDR1 is SGHVS and CDR2 is FQNEAQ. V was clipped by 3 bases and J by 6 bases; unmatched bases: 9. CDR3 nucleotides: TGTGCCAGCAGCTTGGGTAGGACAGGGGCCATCGAGCAGTACTTC. The encoded protein is CASSLGRTGAIEQYF.

This rearrangement joins TRBV21-1 to TRBJ2-6. TRBV21-1 is reported as a pseudogene. The CDR3 extends over 20 amino acids. The CDR3 loop is CASSKGRRAGERSGANVLTF. CDR3 sequence (DNA): TGTGCCAGCAGCAAAGGTCGGAGGGCAGGGGAGAGGTCTGGGGCCAACGTCCTGACTTTC.

This chain connects TRBV5-6 to TRBJ2-3; 10 bases fit TRBD2. This CDR3 spans 18 amino acids. V was clipped by 0 bases and J by 2 bases; unmatched bases: 9. Germline V gene lookup returns CDR1 SGHDT and CDR2 YYEEEE. CDR3 nucleotides: TGTGCCAGCAGCTTGGCCGAGTGGCTAGCGGGGGTCACAGATACGCAGTATTTT. As protein: CASSLAEWLAGVTDTQYF.

The chain links TRBV9 to TRBJ1-6; D is ambiguous. Germline V gives CDR1 SGDLS, CDR2 YYNGEE. Trimming took 4 bases from V and 8 from J, leaving 13 bases between them. This CDR3 has 14 amino acids. The CDR3 DNA follows: TGTGCCAGCAGCCCGACGTCCCCGGATTCACCCCTCCACTTT. It is translated as CASSPTSPDSPLHF. Complete variable domain (other parts from reference TRBV9 and TRBJ1-6): DSGVTQTPKHLITATGQRVTLRCSPRSGDLSVYWYQQSLDQGLQFLIQYYNGEERAKGNILERFSAQQFPDLHSELNLSSLELGDSALYFCASSPTSPDSPLHFGNGTRLTVT.